A selection of T cell receptor beta chains follows, all from one sample in a study of T cell responses to AZD1222 COVID-19 vaccine. Method: immunoSEQ multiplex PCR; TCRdb's copy keeps in-frame clones and lacks some. The sample has 100,000 to 150,000 clones, roughly 91% seen once. The source was peripheral blood, collected on day 0 of AZD1222 vaccination. The receptors were sampled from an adult in good health. CDR3s include the opening cysteine and the closing phenylalanine or tryptophan. A D gene is named only where the DNA matches it firmly. Some rows have no size entry. The others give once, few or many, or a class for an expanded clone.

TGTGCCAGCAGTCTAGACAACCGCCTCAGCTCTGGGGCCAACGTCCTGACTTTC,CASSLDNRLSSGANVLTF,TRBJ2-6,18,NA,TRBV11-2,NA
TGTGCCTGGAGTGGGGGGGAAGGACTGTTTTTT,CAWSGGEGLFF,TRBJ1-4,11,NA,TRBV30,NA
TGTGCCAGCAGCCACCGGAGGAGCCCGAACACCGGGGAGCTGTTTTTT,CASSHRRSPNTGELFF,TRBJ2-2,16,NA,TRBV7-2,NA
TGTGCCAGCAGCTTGTTTTCGCCAACCGCGGGGTCACCGCGTTCCGAGCAGTACTTC,CASSLFSPTAGSPRSEQYF,TRBJ2-7,19,NA,TRBV7-3,NA
TGTGCCAGCAGCTTAGAATCGGGTAGGGGAGAGACCCAGTACTTC,CASSLESGRGETQYF,TRBJ2-5,15,NA,TRBV5-4,NA
TGTGCCATCAGTGATTCAGGGGTTGCTGAAGCTTTCTTT,CAISDSGVAEAFF,TRBJ1-1,13,NA,TRBV10-3,NA
TGTGCCAGCAGGTCCGTTGATCAGCCCCAGCATTTT,CASRSVDQPQHF,TRBJ1-5,12,few,TRBV12-3/TRBV12-4,NA
TGTGCCAGTAGTTCAGGGGGCCTGGGCTATGGCTACACCTTC,CASSSGGLGYGYTF,TRBJ1-2,14,NA,TRBV19,TRBD1
TGTGCCAGCAGGGCTCCGAACAGGGGACAAGAGACCCAGTACTTC,CASRAPNRGQETQYF,TRBJ2-5,15,NA,TRBV5-4,TRBD1
TGTGCCAGCAGTTTAGATGCAACTAATGAAAAACTGTTTTTT,CASSLDATNEKLFF,TRBJ1-4,14,once,TRBV27,NA
TGTGCCAGCTCACCAGGTCCCAGGGTCCACGAGCAGTACTTC,CASSPGPRVHEQYF,TRBJ2-7,14,NA,TRBV18,NA
TGTGCCAGCAGCCCTATGGCTAGCGGTACCTACGAGCAGTACTTC,CASSPMASGTYEQYF,TRBJ2-7,15,NA,TRBV28,TRBD2
TGTGCCAGCGGGAGCGGGGACTACTACGAGCAGTACTTC,CASGSGDYYEQYF,TRBJ2-7,13,NA,TRBV25-1,TRBD2
TGTGCCAGCAGTTCCGGAGGATTCACTGAAGCTTTCTTT,CASSSGGFTEAFF,TRBJ1-1,13,NA,TRBV6-5,NA
TGCGCCAGCAGCCCCTCGGGACGGACCATGGGGAACACTGAAGCTTTCTTT,CASSPSGRTMGNTEAFF,TRBJ1-1,17,NA,TRBV5-1,NA
TGTGCCTGGAGCTCGGATCTACCTCTAAATAATTCACCCCTCCACTTT,CAWSSDLPLNNSPLHF,TRBJ1-6,16,NA,TRBV30,NA
TGCGCCAGCAGCGCTCTCGGGGGGAACACTGAAGCTTTCTTT,CASSALGGNTEAFF,TRBJ1-1,14,NA,TRBV10-2,NA
TGTGCCAGCAGCTTAGGGGGGACCAACAATGAGCAGTTCTTC,CASSLGGTNNEQFF,TRBJ2-1,14,NA,TRBV7-2,NA
TGTGCCTGGAGTTTGGGGCAGCTATCTAGCACAGATACGCAGTATTTT,CAWSLGQLSSTDTQYF,TRBJ2-3,16,NA,TRBV30,NA
TGTGCCAGCAGCACGGGACAGGGAGGCTATGGCTACACCTTC,CASSTGQGGYGYTF,TRBJ1-2,14,NA,TRBV7-2,TRBD1
TGTGCCAGCAGCCAAGATTGGAGCGGGGGGGCGTACAATGAGCAGTTCTTC,CASSQDWSGGAYNEQFF,TRBJ2-1,17,NA,TRBV3-1/TRBV3-2,TRBD2
TGTGCCAGCAGCTCTACCTACGAGCAGTACTTC,CASSSTYEQYF,TRBJ2-7,11,NA,TRBV7-7,NA
TGTGCCAGCAGTTTAGATAACTATGGCTACACCTTC,CASSLDNYGYTF,TRBJ1-2,12,once,TRBV12-3/TRBV12-4,NA
TGTGCCATCAGTGAGTCGAGGGGACAGGGGAACACTGAAGCTTTCTTT,CAISESRGQGNTEAFF,TRBJ1-1,16,NA,TRBV10-3,TRBD1
TGCGCCAGCAGCCACTCGATCGGGACGGATTCCTACGAGCAGTACTTC,CASSHSIGTDSYEQYF,TRBJ2-7,16,NA,TRBV4-1,NA
TGTGCCAGTAGTGATACCGTATGGATCCTTCAAACCTATGGCTACACCTTC,CASSDTVWILQTYGYTF,TRBJ1-2,17,NA,TRBV19,NA
TGCGCCAGCAGCTTGTCCCTGGCAGCTAGCACAGATACGCAGTATTTT,CASSLSLAASTDTQYF,TRBJ2-3,16,NA,TRBV5-1,NA
TGTGCCAGCAGTGCCGAGGGTAGGAGTAGTCAGCCCCAGCATTTT,CASSAEGRSSQPQHF,TRBJ1-5,15,NA,TRBV2,NA
TGTGCCAGCAGTTTAGGGGGCGGTACTGAAGCTTTCTTT,CASSLGGGTEAFF,TRBJ1-1,13,NA,TRBV12-3/TRBV12-4,NA
TGTGCCAGCAGCAGAGGGACAGGGGAGAACACTGAAGCTTTCTTT,CASSRGTGENTEAFF,TRBJ1-1,15,NA,TRBV2,TRBD1
TGTGCCAGCAGTGAGGCAGGGAACACTGGAAACACCATATATTTT,CASSEAGNTGNTIYF,TRBJ1-3,15,NA,TRBV2,NA
TGTGCCAGCAGCTTTAGTGAGGGGGACGGAAACACCATATATTTT,CASSFSEGDGNTIYF,TRBJ1-3,15,NA,TRBV11-2,NA
TGTGCCAGCTCACCTCGGCAGCGGACAGGGGGCGAGGGTCAGCCCCAGCATTTT,CASSPRQRTGGEGQPQHF,TRBJ1-5,18,NA,TRBV18,TRBD1
TGCGCCAGCAGCTTGGCTGGAGCGGGAGCCTACGAGCAGTACTTC,CASSLAGAGAYEQYF,TRBJ2-7,15,once,TRBV5-1,TRBD2
TGTGCCAGTAGTATGGTGCAGAACCGAAGGAGCGGTGAAAAACTGTTTTTT,CASSMVQNRRSGEKLFF,TRBJ1-4,17,NA,TRBV19,NA
TGTGCCAGCAGTGAATCCGGGGGTCTCACGGTTGGCGAGACCCAGTACTTC,CASSESGGLTVGETQYF,TRBJ2-5,17,NA,TRBV6-1,NA
TGCGCCAGCAGCCAAGGGGTTGGAGCGGCACAAGAGACCCAGTACTTC,CASSQGVGAAQETQYF,TRBJ2-5,16,NA,TRBV4-1,NA
TGTGCCAGCAGTGAACAGACCTATGGCTACACCTTC,CASSEQTYGYTF,TRBJ1-2,12,NA,TRBV6-1,NA
TGTGCCAGCAGCGTAGAAGCCCAGGGGGGGGACTATGGCTACACCTTC,CASSVEAQGGDYGYTF,TRBJ1-2,16,NA,TRBV9,TRBD1
TGTGCCAGCTGTATTATCGATCAGCCCCAGCATTTT,CASCIIDQPQHF,TRBJ1-5,12,NA,TRBV6-5,NA
TGTGCCAGCAGTTTCTTTGAAACCCAAGAGACCCAGTACTTC,CASSFFETQETQYF,TRBJ2-5,14,once,TRBV6-2/TRBV6-3,NA
TGTGCCAGCAGTTACCGAGGGGCGGTAGCCCAAGAGACCCAGTACTTC,CASSYRGAVAQETQYF,TRBJ2-5,16,NA,TRBV6-5,NA
TGCAGCGTTGTCAAAAGCGGGAGTCAAGAGACCCAGTACTTC,CSVVKSGSQETQYF,TRBJ2-5,14,NA,TRBV29-1,TRBD2
TGTGCCAGCAGCTCCAGGGGGGGTTGGAACAATGAGCAGTTCTTC,CASSSRGGWNNEQFF,TRBJ2-1,15,NA,TRBV3-1/TRBV3-2,NA
TGTGCCAGCAGCTTTCAGGGGGCTGAAGCTTTCTTT,CASSFQGAEAFF,TRBJ1-1,12,NA,TRBV11-2,TRBD1
TGTGCCATCACCTCAGGACAGGGAAAGGGAGAGACCCAGTACTTC,CAITSGQGKGETQYF,TRBJ2-5,15,NA,TRBV10-3,TRBD1
TGTGCCAGCAGCACCGGACATACCAACTATGGCTACACCTTC,CASSTGHTNYGYTF,TRBJ1-2,14,NA,TRBV11-2,NA
TGTGCCAGCAGCCAAGTGGGGCGTAACACCGGGGAGCTGTTTTTT,CASSQVGRNTGELFF,TRBJ2-2,15,NA,TRBV14,NA
TGTGCCAGCAGCGTCGGAGCTCCCATTTCGTTAGACGAGCAGTACTTC,CASSVGAPISLDEQYF,TRBJ2-7,16,NA,TRBV3-1/TRBV3-2,NA
TGTGCCAGCAGTGCCTTACAGGGTGCCAACGAGCAGTACTTC,CASSALQGANEQYF,TRBJ2-7,14,NA,TRBV2,NA
TGTGCCAGCAGCCAAGGGCGAGGAAACTATGGCTACACCTTC,CASSQGRGNYGYTF,TRBJ1-2,14,NA,TRBV3-1/TRBV3-2,NA
TGTGCCAGCAGTGAGGTGGCAGTAACGTTTGTCGGGTCTGGAAACACCATATATTTT,CASSEVAVTFVGSGNTIYF,TRBJ1-3,19,once,TRBV6-1,NA
TGTGCCAGCAGCCCAGGACAGGGTCGTCAGCCCCAGCATTTT,CASSPGQGRQPQHF,TRBJ1-5,14,NA,TRBV2,TRBD1
TGTGCCAGCAGGCACAGGGGGATGGACACTGAAGCTTTCTTT,CASRHRGMDTEAFF,TRBJ1-1,14,NA,TRBV7-2,TRBD1
TGTGCCAGCAGCAAAGGCCCTAGCGGGGGTTCCGGGGAGCTGTTTTTT,CASSKGPSGGSGELFF,TRBJ2-2,16,NA,TRBV21-1,NA
TGTGCCAGTATGGGGGGGTCGGGTGGCAATCAGCCCCAGCATTTT,CASMGGSGGNQPQHF,TRBJ1-5,15,once,TRBV19,NA
TGTGCCAGCAGCCAGATAACAGGGGTAGGTGGAAACACCATATATTTT,CASSQITGVGGNTIYF,TRBJ1-3,16,NA,TRBV4-2,TRBD1
TGTGCCAGCAGCTTAGCCAGGAGCTATGGCTACACCTTC,CASSLARSYGYTF,TRBJ1-2,13,NA,TRBV7-2,NA
TGTGCCAGCAGCCGTCGTCTGGGCCACTATGGCTACACCTTC,CASSRRLGHYGYTF,TRBJ1-2,14,NA,TRBV3-1/TRBV3-2,NA